The clone carrying this T cell receptor (beta chain) rates as medium-sized. No antigen is known for it. This sample was taken from a study of breast tumors, draining lymph nodes, adjacent tissues. TCRdb fed the multiplex PCR reads into MiXCR, producing one record per CDR3 protein. The data show 20,000 to 25,000 distinct CDR3 sequences, around 41% seen once. Study-wide points: That most tumor T cells come from lymph nodes remained unproven.

CDR3 length: 15 amino acids. From germline, CDR1 is SGHRS and CDR2 YFSETQ. The V and J ends lost 1 base and 3 bases respectively, with 10 bases between them. This chain links TRBV5-1 with TRBJ2-2; a weak D match, TRBD2 (6 bases). This clonotype was obtained from a female donor with breast cancer. Some clones in this sample may be carry-over from other donors' samples. The material sequenced was breast tumor tissue. Here the CDR3 DNA reads TGCGCCAGCAGCTTGACACTAGCAGACACCGGGGAGCTGTTTTTT. Amino acids: CASSLTLADTGELFF.